The clone carrying this T cell receptor beta chain was found a few times. Other DNA sequences within the sample encode an identical CDR3. CDR3 length: 12 residues. Trimming took 6 bases from V and 7 from J, leaving 10 bases between them. CDR1 is MNHEY, CDR2 SVGAGI, per germline. While infection was still active, Seattle patients were enrolled and then followed longitudinally. This sample is drawn from a study of blood T cell repertoires in COVID-19. Study overall: The United States, Italy and Spain supplied acute and convalescent COVID-19 samples. The analysed material was cDNA or gDNA that came from T cells, B-cell-depleted T cells, or PBMCs.

TCRdb's copy holds only in-frame clones and misses some; the assay was immunoSEQ multiplex PCR. The sample carries about 150,000 clones, 83% recorded once. The sequencing sample was made of peripheral blood. The chain employs TRBV6-5 and TRBJ1-5, with no clear D. The source of this sequence is a woman between 55 and 75 years old with COVID-19, enrolled during active disease. CDR3 coding DNA: TGTGCCAGCAGAGCGGGAGGACAGCCCCAGCATTTT. This codes for CASRAGGQPQHF.